Detailed here is one TCR beta chain. V lost 4 bases and J 2 bases, leaving 15 bases between the germline ends. From germline, CDR1 is KGHDR and CDR2 SFDVKD. The CDR3 is made up of 16 amino acids. This sample stems from a study of blood T cell repertoires in COVID-19. Across the whole study: The samples span acute and convalescent COVID-19 from the United States, Italy and Spain. PBMCs, B-cell-depleted T cells, or T cells were the source of the cDNA or gDNA that made up the material.

Original methodology: Nucleated cell number was recorded as an estimate derived from reference gene primer amplification. Sequencing was performed with immunoSEQ multiplex PCR; in TCRdb, only in-frame clones are kept and a portion is missing. For V, J and clone size, that table is used; D and trimming come from the DNA. This table has 100,000 or so clones, about 77% appearing once. The chain links TRBV24-1 to TRBJ2-3; D gene ambiguous. Sequenced sample: peripheral blood. The sequence was obtained from a woman aged 70-85 years with acute or convalescent COVID-19. In DNA form, the CDR3 reads TGTGCCACCAGTGAACCCCGGAGCGCCGCCACAGATACGCAGTATTTT. It codes for CATSEPRSAATDTQYF.